The rows below give T cell receptor beta chains drawn from one sample of a study of CD8 T cells in ankylosing spondylitis. TCRdb passed the 5' RACE reads through MiXCR, listing each CDR3 protein once. The repertoire holds some 200,000 distinct CDR3 sequences, with 9.5% to 15% as singletons. Sequencing input: blood, either unsorted or a sorted T cell fraction (not recorded which). Receptors were obtained from a male donor with ankylosing spondylitis or in good health (not recorded which). Each CDR3 is given with its conserved first and last residue. A D gene is named only where the DNA matches it firmly. Clone size, where shown, is once, few, many, or a class for clones that have expanded.

TRBJ2-7,TRBD1,few,TRBV7-9,TGTGCCAGCAGCTCCACAGGGGATAGGGGTAGCAAGCAGTACTTC,CASSSTGDRGSKQYF
TRBJ1-6,-,many,TRBV7-9,TGTGCCAGCAGACCGGGGTCGGGGAATTCACCCCTCCACTTT,CASRPGSGNSPLHF
TRBJ2-2,-,few,TRBV25-1,TGTGCCAGCAGTGCGACTCCCGGCGGATCCTGGAACACCGGGGAGCTGTTTTTT,CASSATPGGSWNTGELFF
TRBJ2-3,TRBD2,few,TRBV6-1,TGTGCCAGCAGTGAAGCGCTAGCGGGGGGGCCAGATACGCAGTATTTT,CASSEALAGGPDTQYF
TRBJ1-5,-,many,TRBV5-5,TGTGCCAGCAGCTCAGGACAAAGTAGCAATCAGCCCCAGCATTTT,CASSSGQSSNQPQHF
TRBJ1-6,-,few,TRBV12-3/TRBV12-4,TGTGCCAGCAGTTTTTCCGGGGTGGATTCACCCCTCCACTTT,CASSFSGVDSPLHF
TRBJ2-2,TRBD2,-,TRBV7-9,TGTGCCAGCAGTTCGACTAGCGGGATGGACGGGGAGCTGTTTTTT,CASSSTSGMDGELFF
TRBJ2-7,-,few,TRBV11-2,TGTGCCAGCAGCCTCCTACTCTGGAAGGAGCAGTACTTC,CASSLLLWKEQYF
TRBJ1-2,TRBD1,-,TRBV4-1,TGCGCCAGCAGCCGTGGGACAGGGGGGGACTATGGCTACACCTTC,CASSRGTGGDYGYTF
TRBJ2-1,TRBD1,-,TRBV4-1,TGCGCCAGCAGCCAAACCGGGACAGGTGCATACAATGAGCAGTTCTTC,CASSQTGTGAYNEQFF
TRBJ2-7,-,-,TRBV5-6,TGTGCCAGCAGTATCGGGTCAGGGGACGAGCAGTACTTC,CASSIGSGDEQYF
TRBJ2-1,TRBD2,-,TRBV30,TGTGCCTGGAGTACGGTAGCGGGGGGGAATGAGCAGTTCTTC,CAWSTVAGGNEQFF
TRBJ2-7,-,-,TRBV7-8,TGTGCCAGCAGCTTAGGGTTCGGGAACTACGAGCAGTACTTC,CASSLGFGNYEQYF
TRBJ2-1,-,-,TRBV7-2,TGTGCCAGCAGCCCCCGGACAGTTGAGCAGTTCTTC,CASSPRTVEQFF
TRBJ2-3,TRBD2,few,TRBV29-1,TGCAGCTCCGGACTAGCGGGGGGCACAGATACGCAGTATTTT,CSSGLAGGTDTQYF
TRBJ2-5,TRBD2,-,TRBV25-1,TGTGCCAGCAGTGAATCGGGCAGGGGACTAGGCGAGACCCAGTACTTC,CASSESGRGLGETQYF
TRBJ2-7,-,many,TRBV4-1,TGCGCCAGCAGCCAAGACGAAAAGGGAGGGGGCAACTACGAGCAGTACTTC,CASSQDEKGGGNYEQYF
TRBJ1-1,-,many,TRBV29-1,TGCAGCGTTGAAAAGGGAGGGTCTTTTCTCGGCGGAACTGAAGCTTTCTTT,CSVEKGGSFLGGTEAFF
TRBJ2-5,TRBD1,few,TRBV15,TGTGCCACCAGCAGAGGTAGGGGACAGGAGACCCAGTACTTC,CATSRGRGQETQYF
TRBJ2-7,-,few,TRBV2,TGTGCCAGCAGTGAAGGGGGAACTAGCAGCTACGAGCAGTACTTC,CASSEGGTSSYEQYF
TRBJ1-1,-,-,TRBV7-9,TGTGCCAGCAGCCCCGTTCTCGCCGACACTGAAGCTTTCTTT,CASSPVLADTEAFF
TRBJ1-2,-,few,TRBV11-1,TGTGCCAGCAGCTTACCTCTGGGTGGTGGCTACACCTTC,CASSLPLGGGYTF
TRBJ1-1,TRBD1,many,TRBV4-1,TGCGCCAGCAGCCAACTTCCGGGACAGGGGGACACTGAAGCTTTCTTT,CASSQLPGQGDTEAFF
TRBJ2-2,TRBD1,many,TRBV7-9,TGTGCCAGCAGCCTCGACAGGGGCCGCGCCGGGGAGCTGTTTTTT,CASSLDRGRAGELFF
TRBJ1-1,-,many,TRBV12-3/TRBV12-4,TGTGCCAGCAGCCCCGGGAGGAACACTGAAGCTTTCTTT,CASSPGRNTEAFF
TRBJ2-2,-,-,TRBV2,TGTGCCAGCCTTGACGGGACATTGAACACCGGGGAGCTGTTTTTT,CASLDGTLNTGELFF
TRBJ2-7,TRBD2,-,TRBV20-1,TGCAGTGCTAGGCAAGCGGGAGATAGGGTTTTCTCCTACGAGCAGTACTTC,CSARQAGDRVFSYEQYF